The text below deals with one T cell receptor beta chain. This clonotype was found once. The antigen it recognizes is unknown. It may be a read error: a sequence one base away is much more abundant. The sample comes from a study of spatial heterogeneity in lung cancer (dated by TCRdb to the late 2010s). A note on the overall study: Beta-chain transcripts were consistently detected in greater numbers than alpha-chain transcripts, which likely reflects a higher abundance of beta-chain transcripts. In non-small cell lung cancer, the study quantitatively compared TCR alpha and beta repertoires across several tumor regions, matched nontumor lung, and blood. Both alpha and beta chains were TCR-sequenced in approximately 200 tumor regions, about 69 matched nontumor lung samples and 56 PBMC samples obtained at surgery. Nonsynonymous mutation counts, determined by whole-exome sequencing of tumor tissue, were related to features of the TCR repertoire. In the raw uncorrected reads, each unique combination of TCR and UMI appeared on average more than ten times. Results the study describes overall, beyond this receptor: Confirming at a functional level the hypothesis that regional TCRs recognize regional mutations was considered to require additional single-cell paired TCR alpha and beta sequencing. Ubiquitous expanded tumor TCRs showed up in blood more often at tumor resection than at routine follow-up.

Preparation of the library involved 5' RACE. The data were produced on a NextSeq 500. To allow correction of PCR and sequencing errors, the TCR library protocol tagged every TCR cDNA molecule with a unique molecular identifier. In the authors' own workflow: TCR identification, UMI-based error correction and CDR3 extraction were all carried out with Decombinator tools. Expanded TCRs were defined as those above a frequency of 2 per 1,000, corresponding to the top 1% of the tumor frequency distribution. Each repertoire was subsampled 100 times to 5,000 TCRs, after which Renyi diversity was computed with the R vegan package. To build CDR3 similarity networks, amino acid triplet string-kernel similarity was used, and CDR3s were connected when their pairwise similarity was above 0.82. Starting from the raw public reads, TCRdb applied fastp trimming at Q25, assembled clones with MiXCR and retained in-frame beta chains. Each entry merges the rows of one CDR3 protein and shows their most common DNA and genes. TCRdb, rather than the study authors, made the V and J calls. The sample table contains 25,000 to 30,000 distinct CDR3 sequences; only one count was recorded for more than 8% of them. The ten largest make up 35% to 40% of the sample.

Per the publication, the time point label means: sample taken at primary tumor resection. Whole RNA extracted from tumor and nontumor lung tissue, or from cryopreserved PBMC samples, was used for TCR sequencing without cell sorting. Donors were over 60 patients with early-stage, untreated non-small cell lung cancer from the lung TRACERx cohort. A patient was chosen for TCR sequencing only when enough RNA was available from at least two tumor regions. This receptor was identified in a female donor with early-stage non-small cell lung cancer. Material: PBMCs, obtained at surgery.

The sequenced DNA: TGTGCCAGCAGCCTGGGACAGGGGGCGAACTACGAGCAGTACTTC. This yields the protein CASSLGQGANYEQYF. The rearrangement combines TRBV11-2 with TRBJ2-7; 12 of the junction bases match TRBD1. Counted from cysteine to phenylalanine, this CDR3 has 15 amino acids. CDR3 DNA is the only sequence kept; it has 45 bases, read in frame from the first base. V is pruned by 5 bases and J by 3 bases, leaving 5 bases of the junction without a gene match. The germline V gene gives CDR1 as SGHAT and CDR2 as FQNNGV.